Following are 32 T cell receptor beta chains from one sample sequenced in a study of patients and donors after allogeneic stem cell transplantation. TCRdb re-analysed the RT-PCR reads in MiXCR, keeping a single row per CDR3 protein. The sample yields approximately 200,000 distinct CDR3 sequences, around 41% seen once. Sample: blood, either unsorted or a sorted T cell fraction (not recorded which). The receptors originated from a human donor who was either an allogeneic HSCT recipient or a stem cell or donor lymphocyte infusion donor (not recorded which). It is not recorded whose cells these are; they may come from a transplant donor.

This clonotype showed up just a few times. The chain is built from TRBV6-5 and TRBJ1-5, with 9 bases lining up with TRBD1. This CDR3 is built from 15 residues. Trimming took 5 bases from V and 3 from J; bases not matched to a gene: 5. CDR1 and CDR2 from the germline V gene are MNHEY and SVGAGI. CDR3 sequence (DNA): TGTGCCAGCAGTCGGACAGGGGCTATCAATCAGCCCCAGCATTTT. This translates into CASSRTGAINQPQHF.

This clonotype was detected a few times. This rearrangement joins TRBV12-3 or TRBV12-4 to TRBJ1-1; D gene uncertain. The V end was cut by 2 bases, the J end by 10 bases, with 14 bases between. The CDR3 spans 13 residues. CDR3 nucleotide sequence: TGTGCCAGCAGTTTAACCGGGGAGAGCGGAGCTTTCTTT. Translation: CASSLTGESGAFF.

This chain joins TRBV2 and TRBJ1-2; tentative D call: TRBD1 (5 bases). CDR1 is SNHLY and CDR2 is FYNNEI in the germline V gene. Between the trimmed V and J ends, which lost 3 bases and 4 bases, there was a span of 15 bases. This CDR3 contains 15 residues. The CDR3 sequence: CASSDRQGLFYGYTF. The CDR3 nucleotides are TGTGCCAGCAGTGATCGTCAGGGCCTTTTCTATGGCTACACCTTC.

This chain links TRBV7-8 with TRBJ2-3, with TRBD2 matching 7 bases. CDR1 and CDR2 from the germline V gene are SGHVS and FQNEAQ. The V and J ends lost 5 bases and 3 bases, in that order; junction bases with no gene match: 17. This CDR3 has 18 amino acids. CDR3 protein: CASSTGLVDNRRTDTQYF. In DNA, the CDR3 is TGTGCCAGCAGCACCGGACTAGTCGACAACCGAAGAACAGATACGCAGTATTTT. Drawing the rest from reference TRBV7-8 and TRBJ2-3, the complete variable domain is GAGVSQSPRYKVAKRGQDVALRCDPISGHVSLFWYQQALGQGPEFLTYFQNEAQLDKSGLPSDRFFAERPEGSVSTLKIQRTQQEDSAVYLCASSTGLVDNRRTDTQYFGPGTRLTVL.

This sequence joins TRBV29-1 and TRBJ2-2, with 9 nucleotides matching TRBD2. CDR1 SQVTM and CDR2 ANQGSEA come from the germline V gene. V gave up 2 bases and J gave up 5 bases; unmatched junction bases: 6. The CDR3 length is 15 residues. The CDR3 spells CSVEMREGETGELFF. The CDR3 coding sequence is TGCAGCGTTGAAATGCGGGAGGGCGAAACCGGGGAGCTGTTTTTT.

The chain joins TRBV19 to TRBJ1-6; D uncertain. Trimming left V 7 bases short and J 9 bases short, with 16 bases between. Germline CDR1 and CDR2: LNHDA and SQIVND (reference sequence). CDR3 length: 14 residues. The CDR3: CASKGGPASSPLHF. For the CDR3, the DNA is TGTGCCAGTAAAGGAGGACCGGCGAGTTCACCCCTCCACTTT.

V gene TRBV7-9 combines with J gene TRBJ1-4; TRBD1 matches at 11 bases. J gave up 7 bases and V 1 base, and 8 bases lay outside the gene matches. The CDR3 runs to 17 residues. From germline, CDR1 is SEHNR and CDR2 FQNEAQ (reference sequence). In DNA, the CDR3 is TGTGCCAGCAGCTTAGTCGTGAGGACAGGGGGCTCTGAAAAACTGTTTTTT. It yields the protein CASSLVVRTGGSEKLFF.

This clonotype showed up just once. The rearrangement uses TRBV6-5 and TRBJ1-6; TRBD1 matches 8 bases. J gave up 7 bases and V 3 bases, and 20 bases lay outside the gene matches. The germline V gene encodes CDR1 MNHEY and CDR2 SVGAGI. The CDR3 has 20 amino acids. The DNA of the CDR3 is TGTGCCAGCAGTTATATCGGGACAGGTCTCCCGCTGAAGGAAAATTCACCCCTCCACTTT. Encoded protein: CASSYIGTGLPLKENSPLHF.

The V gene is TRBV5-1, the J gene TRBJ2-5, with TRBD1 identical over 7 bases. V lost 4 bases, J lost 3 bases, and 9 bases stayed unmatched. Germline CDR1 SGHRS, CDR2 YFSETQ. The CDR3 has 15 residues. CDR3 amino acids: CASSRGQLTEETQYF. The CDR3 DNA reads as TGCGCCAGCAGCCGGGGACAGCTCACCGAAGAGACCCAGTACTTC.

The chain has TRBV5-6 and TRBJ2-7; no definite D call. CDR3 length: 14 amino acids. Germline lookup yields CDR1 SGHDT and CDR2 YYEEEE. Deletions cut 2 bases from V and 2 bases from J, with 11 bases between. This chain's CDR3 is CASSFGSDPYEQYF. CDR3 DNA sequence: TGTGCCAGCAGCTTCGGTTCCGACCCCTACGAGCAGTACTTC. The full variable domain, with the rest looked up from reference TRBV5-6 and TRBJ2-7, is DAGVTQSPTHLIKTRGQQVTLRCSPKSGHDTVSWYQQALGQGPQFIFQYYEEEERQRGNFPDRFSGHQFPNYSSELNVNALLLGDSALYLCASSFGSDPYEQYFGPGTRLTVT.

This clonotype appeared a few times. The chain uses TRBV7-2 and TRBJ1-2; weak D call: TRBD1 (6 bases). Germline values: CDR1 SGHTA, CDR2 FQGNSA. CDR3 length equals 15 residues. The V end was cut by 6 bases, the J end by 1 base, with 15 bases between. The CDR3 is CASRGGPSGNYGYTF. The CDR3 DNA reads TGTGCCAGCAGAGGGGGGCCTTCGGGTAACTATGGCTACACCTTC.

The rearrangement uses TRBV9 and TRBJ1-1; D is unresolved. With 0 bases removed from V and 5 bases from J, the gap between germline ends came to 5 bases. This CDR3 has 12 amino acids. Germline V gene lookup returns CDR1 SGDLS and CDR2 YYNGEE. CDR3 DNA sequence: TGTGCCAGCAGCGTAGAGGGAACTGAAGCTTTCTTT. The encoded protein is CASSVEGTEAFF.

J is TRBJ2-7 and V is TRBV2; D is undetermined. There are 13 residues in the CDR3. CDR1 and CDR2 from the germline V gene are SNHLY and FYNNEI. With 3 bases removed from V and 0 bases from J, the gap between germline ends came to 6 bases. CDR3 sequence: CASSENFSYEQYF. The CDR3 DNA sequence: TGTGCCAGCAGTGAGAACTTCTCCTACGAGCAGTACTTC.

J is TRBJ2-1 and V is TRBV6-2 or TRBV6-3; no clear D gene. Trimming took 5 bases from V and 9 from J, leaving 11 bases between them. CDR3 length: 12 residues. Germline V gives CDR1 MNHEY, CDR2 SVGEGT. CDR3 bases: TGTGCCAGCAGTACCCTCTTGGGTGAGCAGTTCTTC. Protein product: CASSTLLGEQFF.

The V call is TRBV27, the J call TRBJ2-7, with D possibly matching TRBD1 (5 bases). The V end was cut by 0 bases, the J end by 4 bases, with 10 bases between. Germline V gene data show CDR1 as MNHEY and CDR2 as SMNVEV (reference sequence). The CDR3 is made up of 14 amino acids. This CDR3 is CASSLSDNLYEQYF. The CDR3 DNA follows: TGTGCCAGCAGTTTATCGGACAACCTATACGAGCAGTACTTC.

This chain joins TRBV6-2 or TRBV6-3 and TRBJ2-1; D remains ambiguous. V was pared by 0 bases and J by 4 bases, with 7 bases between. Germline loops: CDR1 MNHEY, CDR2 SVGEGT. The CDR3 sequence is 14 residues long. Written as DNA, the CDR3 is TGTGCCAGCAGTTACTCGACGCCGTACAATGAGCAGTTCTTC. Translating gives CASSYSTPYNEQFF.

This clonotype was recorded once. This chain links TRBV12-3 or TRBV12-4 with TRBJ2-5, with 7 nucleotides matching TRBD2. The length of the CDR3 is 15 residues. With 1 base clipped from V and 14 bases from J, the junction kept 16 bases outside the gene matches. CDR3 amino acids: CASSLEGGLGAIYYF. DNA for the CDR3: TGTGCCAGCAGTTTAGAGGGCGGACTAGGGGCCATCTATTACTTC.

This chain connects TRBV6-5 to TRBJ2-1, with TRBD1 as a possible D gene (5 bases). The CDR3 consists of 14 residues. Germline V CDR1 and CDR2: MNHEY, SVGAGI. V was trimmed by 7 bases and J by 4 bases, leaving 14 bases between them. CDR3 sequence: CASTEIGDYNEQFF. CDR3 DNA: TGTGCCAGCACCGAAATAGGGGATTACAATGAGCAGTTCTTC.

The sample holds a few counts of this clonotype. This chain joins TRBV7-9 and TRBJ1-2; D ambiguous. The germline V gene encodes CDR1 SEHNR and CDR2 FQNEAQ (reference sequence). This CDR3 region has 12 residues. V was clipped by 4 bases and J by 8 bases, with 11 bases between them. The DNA of the CDR3 is TGTGCCAGCAGCTGGGGTGAGCTCGGCTACACCTTC. Protein sequence: CASSWGELGYTF. Together with reference TRBV7-9 and TRBJ1-2, the CDR3 gives the full variable domain: DTGVSQNPRHKITKRGQNVTFRCDPISEHNRLYWYRQTLGQGPEFLTYFQNEAQLEKSRLLSDRFSAERPKGSFSTLEIQRTEQGDSAMYLCASSWGELGYTFGSGTRLTVV.

The chain uses TRBV7-2 and TRBJ2-1; the D gene is possibly TRBD1 (5 bases). This CDR3 is built from 15 residues. Germline V lookup: CDR1 SGHTA, CDR2 FQGNSA. The V end lost 4 bases, the J end lost 1 base, and 11 bases lay between the germline ends. The CDR3 DNA sequence: TGTGCCAGCAGCTCCGACAGAGCATCCTACAATGAGCAGTTCTTC. It translates to CASSSDRASYNEQFF.

The chain is built from TRBV28 and TRBJ2-7; D may be TRBD2 (6 bases). Germline CDR1 and CDR2: MDHEN and SYDVKM. This CDR3 spans 13 amino acids. Trimming took off 5 bases at V and 3 bases at J, with 11 bases between the two ends. CDR3 DNA: TGTGCCAGCAGTAATAGCGGCTTCTACGAGCAGTACTTC. Residues: CASSNSGFYEQYF.

The J gene is TRBJ1-5, the V gene TRBV28; tentatively, D is TRBD1 (5 bases). This CDR3 spans 16 amino acids. CDR1 MDHEN and CDR2 SYDVKM come from the germline V gene. Trimming removed 3 bases at V and 0 bases at J, with 12 bases between. The CDR3, as DNA: TGTGCCAGCAGTTTTGCCTCAGGGAATAGCAATCAGCCCCAGCATTTT. Encoded protein: CASSFASGNSNQPQHF.

V gene TRBV20-1 combines with J gene TRBJ2-7; D gene uncertain. V was cut by 0 bases and J by 0 bases, with 9 bases left in between. Germline V gene data show CDR1 as DFQATT and CDR2 as SNEGSKA (reference sequence). This CDR3 is 14 amino acids long. CDR3 sequence: CSARDLWSSYEQYF. In DNA, the CDR3 is TGCAGTGCTAGAGATCTCTGGAGCTCCTACGAGCAGTACTTC.

This clonotype came up a few times. This chain joins TRBV29-1 and TRBJ1-2, with D hard to call. The length of the CDR3 is 11 residues. V was trimmed by 7 bases and J by 6 bases, leaving 12 bases between them. The germline V gene encodes CDR1 SQVTM and CDR2 ANQGSEA. In DNA form, the CDR3 reads TGCAGCGCGAAGAGGGTTCATGGCTACACCTTC. The encoded protein is CSAKRVHGYTF.

This clonotype was recorded a few times. V and J are TRBV27 and TRBJ1-2; 7 positions match TRBD1. J lost 5 bases, V lost 4 bases, and 4 bases had no gene match. Germline CDR1 and CDR2: MNHEY and SMNVEV (reference sequence). The CDR3 runs to 13 residues. CDR3 protein: CASSWYRGYGYTF. CDR3 coding DNA: TGTGCCAGCAGTTGGTACAGGGGATATGGCTACACCTTC.

This clonotype appeared a few times. The V gene is TRBV25-1, the J gene TRBJ2-3; 11 bases are a match to TRBD2. The ends lost 4 bases at V and 3 bases at J; junction bases unmatched: 6. This CDR3 is 16 amino acids long. The germline V gene encodes CDR1 MGHDK and CDR2 SYGVNS. CDR3 region: CASSGSGRAVTDTQYF. Here the CDR3 DNA reads TGTGCCAGCAGTGGTAGCGGGAGGGCCGTGACAGATACGCAGTATTTT.

The V and J genes are TRBV6-6 and TRBJ1-1; D is ambiguous. CDR3 length equals 13 residues. CDR1 and CDR2 (germline): MNHNY, SVGAGI (reference sequence). Trimming took 8 bases from V and 3 from J, leaving 13 bases between them. The CDR3 is CASGDRRDTEAFF. In DNA, the CDR3 is TGTGCCAGCGGTGATCGACGGGACACTGAAGCTTTCTTT.

About this clonotype itself: Germline and junction disagree at one end, which may indicate a read error. The rearrangement joins TRBV5-1 to TRBJ2-7; 8 bases are a match to TRBD1. In germline, CDR1 is SGHRS, CDR2 YFSETQ. The CDR3 runs 14 residues. The DNA of the CDR3 is TGCGCCGGCAGCTTGGGGGACAGGACCTACGAGCAGTACTTC. Its translation is CAGSLGDRTYEQYF.

In its sample, this clonotype was seen a few times. This chain joins TRBV12-3 or TRBV12-4 and TRBJ2-7; D may be TRBD2 (6 bases). V was pared by 2 bases and J by 7 bases, with 12 bases between. This CDR3 has 13 amino acids. Here the CDR3 reads CASSLSGLGEQYF. The DNA for the CDR3 is TGTGCCAGCAGTTTAAGCGGGCTGGGAGAGCAGTACTTC.

This clonotype was seen a few times. The chain couples TRBV4-3 to TRBJ1-1; weak D call: TRBD1 (6 bases). The germline gives CDR1 LGHNA, CDR2 YSLEER. The length of the CDR3 is 15 residues. V was trimmed by 0 bases and J by 8 bases, leaving 16 bases between them. CDR3 in DNA: TGCGCCAGCAGCCAAGAAGTACAGGGACGTTTAGAAGCTTTCTTT. Translating gives CASSQEVQGRLEAFF.

This clonotype was recorded a few times. The V call is TRBV3-1, the J call TRBJ2-7; no clear D gene. Trimming removed 6 bases at V and 3 bases at J, with 6 bases between. Germline values: CDR1 LGHDT, CDR2 YNNKEL (reference sequence). This CDR3 spans 11 amino acids. As DNA, the CDR3 is TGTGCCAGCAGGGGTATCTACGAGCAGTACTTC. Encoded protein: CASRGIYEQYF.

In this sample, this clonotype turned up a few times. The genes are TRBV3-1 and TRBJ1-1, with D tentatively TRBD1 (6 bases). The length of the CDR3 is 15 residues. CDR1 and CDR2 from the germline V gene are LGHDT and YNNKEL (reference sequence). Trimming cost V 6 bases and J 0 bases, with 14 bases left between them. Here the CDR3 DNA reads TGTGCCAGCAGTCCAACAGGGTCCATGAACACTGAAGCTTTCTTT. Its protein is CASSPTGSMNTEAFF.